The TCR beta chain described here comes from a study of cytomegalovirus exposure and HLA in healthy donors. Study-wide context: An early data release held tens of millions of unique TCRs from HLA-typed donors.

The PCR used 60 Vbeta and 13 Jbeta primers. Libraries were prepared by immunoSEQ multiplex PCR; TCRdb keeps only in-frame clonotypes and omits some of them. The sample holds some 84,000 clones, around 80% seen once. The sample taken for sequencing was PBMCs. This receptor was identified in a male donor in good health and CMV-seropositive.

DNA of the CDR3: TGCGCCAGCAGCCAGTACGCCCCACAGGGGGCTGGCAATCAGCCCCAGCATTTT. Translating gives CASSQYAPQGAGNQPQHF. V gene TRBV4-1 combines with J gene TRBJ1-5; 9 nucleotides line up with TRBD1. V dropped 3 bases and J dropped 2; count of bases not matched to a gene: 11. This CDR3 has 18 residues. Germline assignment: CDR1 MGHRA and CDR2 YSYEKL.